The 15 T cell receptor beta chains listed next were all sequenced from one sample in a study of CD8 T cells in ankylosing spondylitis. In TCRdb, the 5' RACE reads were re-called with MiXCR into one record per CDR3 protein. The sample includes around 22,000 distinct CDR3 sequences, 10% to 15% of them seen just once. Sequencing was carried out using blood. Every receptor here comes from a male donor with ankylosing spondylitis or in good health (not recorded which).

The J gene is TRBJ2-2, the V gene TRBV28; maybe TRBD2 (5 bases). The germline V and J ends were trimmed by 8 bases and 5 bases, with 18 bases remaining between them. CDR1 and CDR2 (germline): MDHEN, SYDVKM. This CDR3 has 15 amino acids. DNA for the CDR3: TGTGCCAGCGTAGCGCACACCGTACTTACCGGGGAGCTGTTTTTT. The encoded protein is CASVAHTVLTGELFF.

The chain recombines TRBV6-7 with TRBJ2-1; TRBD2 might be the D (7 bases). TRBV6-7 is filed as an ORF, its function uncertain. Trimming took 7 bases from V and 3 from J, leaving 16 bases between them. There are 15 residues in the CDR3. The CDR3 loop is CASNAGARGYNEQFF. The CDR3 DNA reads as TGTGCCAGCAACGCGGGGGCCCGTGGCTACAATGAGCAGTTCTTC.

The chain carries TRBV7-9 and TRBJ2-5, with D unresolved. The CDR3 loop spans 12 amino acids. Germline CDR1 and CDR2: SEHNR and FQNEAQ (reference sequence). The ends were cut back, 8 bases at V and 1 base at J, with 8 bases in the middle. The CDR3 DNA follows: TGTGCCAGCGGGTTCGGCCAAGAGACCCAGTACTTC. Its protein product is CASGFGQETQYF.

Only a few counts were recorded for this clonotype. The gene calls are TRBV19 and TRBJ1-5, with TRBD1 identical over 7 bases. The ends lost 3 bases at V and 2 bases at J; junction bases unmatched: 1. The CDR3 totals 14 residues. Germline CDR1 and CDR2: LNHDA and SQIVND (reference sequence). CDR3 sequence: CASSITGGNQPQHF. Written as DNA, the CDR3 is TGTGCCAGTAGTATCACAGGGGGCAATCAGCCCCAGCATTTT.

V is TRBV2 and J is TRBJ2-1, with TRBD2 matching over 11 bases. The CDR3 contains 15 residues. The junction had 4 bases not matched to a gene; V was cut back by 4 bases and J by 5 bases. Germline V gene sequence: CDR1 SNHLY, CDR2 FYNNEI. CDR3 protein: CASSVLTSGNNEQFF. The CDR3 region has the DNA TGTGCCAGCAGTGTCCTGACTAGCGGGAACAATGAGCAGTTCTTC.

This clonotype has a count of ten or more. The rearrangement links TRBV12-3 or TRBV12-4 to TRBJ2-1; D gene uncertain. The ends were cut back, 2 bases at V and 0 bases at J, with 11 bases in the middle. This CDR3 region has 16 residues. In DNA form, the CDR3 reads TGTGCCAGCAGTTTATTGGGCAGCCACTCCTACAATGAGCAGTTCTTC. Protein: CASSLLGSHSYNEQFF.

This clonotype was seen a handful of times. V gene TRBV11-2 combines with J gene TRBJ2-1, with 7 bases matching TRBD2. V lost 2 bases, J lost 0 bases, and 16 bases stayed unmatched. Germline V gene data show CDR1 as SGHAT and CDR2 as FQNNGV. The CDR3 runs to 20 residues. As DNA, the CDR3 is TGTGCCAGCAGCTTAATTTCGTTGGCTAGCGGAGGGAGCTCCTACAATGAGCAGTTCTTC. Translation gives CASSLISLASGGSSYNEQFF.

The chain combines TRBV7-2 with TRBJ2-1; 14 nucleotides match TRBD2. CDR1 and CDR2 (germline): SGHTA, FQGNSA. V was pared by 5 bases and J by 6 bases, with 6 bases of the junction left unmatched. There are 16 residues in the CDR3. CDR3: CASSQKGLAGANEQFF. In DNA, the CDR3 is TGTGCCAGCAGCCAAAAGGGACTAGCGGGGGCCAATGAGCAGTTCTTC.

This clonotype was observed a few times. The chain recombines TRBV4-3 with TRBJ2-2, with 7 bases fitting TRBD2. After removal of 3 bases from V and 6 bases from J, the junction contained 4 bases not matched to a gene. CDR3 length: 14 amino acids. Per germline, CDR1 LGHNA and CDR2 YSLEER. CDR3 DNA sequence: TGCGCCAGCAGCCAGTACGGGGGGTCCGGGGAGCTGTTTTTT. Encoded protein: CASSQYGGSGELFF.

This clonotype was observed many times. V is TRBV7-2 and J is TRBJ2-7; D is unresolved. This CDR3 region has 12 residues. Trimming pared 9 bases from V and 4 bases from J, leaving 13 bases between. The germline V gene encodes CDR1 SGHTA and CDR2 FQGNSA. The CDR3 nucleotides read TGTGCCAGGAGACTTCTGGGTTACGAGCAGTACGTC. Protein product: CARRLLGYEQYV.

This clonotype was counted many times. This chain links TRBV6-2 or TRBV6-3 with TRBJ2-5; tentatively, D is TRBD2 (5 bases). Trimming pared 4 bases from V and 0 bases from J, leaving 9 bases between. There are 14 residues in the CDR3. Germline CDR1 and CDR2: MNHEY and SVGEGT. Written as DNA, the CDR3 is TGTGCCAGCAGTTTCGCGGGTCACCAAGAGACCCAGTACTTC. This codes for CASSFAGHQETQYF.

At least ten counts were recorded for this clonotype. This chain links TRBV5-4 with TRBJ2-3; D is possibly TRBD2 (5 bases). The CDR3 extends over 15 amino acids. V lost 4 bases and J lost 0, with 12 bases in between. Germline V gene data show CDR1 as SGHNT and CDR2 as YYREEE (reference sequence). The CDR3: CASSRREFSTDTQYF. CDR3 sequence (DNA): TGTGCCAGCAGCCGTCGGGAATTTAGCACAGATACGCAGTATTTT.

This clonotype appeared a few times. J is TRBJ2-3 and V is TRBV6-4; TRBD2 matches at 9 bases. This CDR3 has 15 residues. In germline, CDR1 is MRHNA, CDR2 SNTAGT. J was trimmed by 3 bases and V by 3 bases; bases with no gene match: 4. The CDR3 sequence is CASSEATSGTDTQYF. The CDR3 DNA reads TGTGCCAGCAGTGAGGCAACTAGCGGGACAGATACGCAGTATTTT.

The rearrangement uses TRBV29-1 and TRBJ2-5; D is unclear. The CDR3 is 12 amino acids. CDR1 is SQVTM, CDR2 ANQGSEA, per germline. V was clipped by 4 bases and J by 5 bases, with 11 bases between them. DNA for the CDR3: TGCAGCGTTGGACCCGCCGTTGAGACCCAGTACTTC. Translation gives CSVGPAVETQYF.

The rearrangement links TRBV7-2 to TRBJ2-3; D is ambiguous. The ends were cut back, 5 bases at V and 4 bases at J, with 10 bases in the middle. The CDR3 loop spans 13 amino acids. Germline V CDR1 and CDR2: SGHTA, FQGNSA. The CDR3 region is CASSPTGSDTQYF. The CDR3 bases are TGTGCCAGCAGCCCGACGGGCTCAGATACGCAGTATTTT.